This TCR beta chain was sequenced during a study of blood T cell repertoires in COVID-19. Per germline, CDR1 LNHDA and CDR2 SQIVND (reference sequence). The CDR3 is made up of 14 amino acids. The V and J ends lost 4 bases and 8 bases respectively, with 15 bases between them. TCRdb's copy holds only in-frame clones and misses some; the assay was immunoSEQ multiplex PCR. Among some 230,000 clones listed, roughly nine tenths were seen once. The sequenced sample consisted of PBMCs or T cells enriched from blood (not recorded which). The source of this sequence is a woman between 18 and 29 years old in a cohort exposed to, infected with or recovered from COVID-19 (not recorded which). V and J are TRBV19 and TRBJ2-4; maybe TRBD2 (6 bases). CDR3 DNA sequence: TGTGCCAGTAGTACGGGACTGAAAGGGGACATTCAGTACTTC. Residues: CASSTGLKGDIQYF.